These 4 T cell receptor beta chains originate from one sample sequenced in a study of shared clonotypes between healthy human individuals. Clones were read by immunoSEQ multiplex PCR, and TCRdb kept only the in-frame ones, dropping some. The sample lists 2 million to 2.5 million clones; 93% were seen once. Sequenced input: naive CD4+ T cells from PBMCs. Subset in this sample: CD45RA+ positively selected. These receptors originate from a man aged 18-30 years in good health. Some clones in this sample may be carry-over from other donors' samples.

The V gene is TRBV25-1, the J gene TRBJ2-5, with D possibly being TRBD1 or TRBD2 (7 bases each). The CDR3 runs 15 residues. Germline CDR1 MGHDK, CDR2 SYGVNS. The ends were cut back, 3 bases at V and 4 bases at J, with 15 bases in the middle. The CDR3 here is CASSDPGGAGETQYF. In DNA, the CDR3 is TGTGCCAGCAGTGACCCAGGGGGGGCGGGAGAGACCCAGTACTTC.

This chain connects TRBV5-1 to TRBJ2-2, with 8 nucleotides matching TRBD2. CDR1 SGHRS and CDR2 YFSETQ come from the germline V gene. This CDR3 region has 17 residues. The V gene end was trimmed by 0 bases and the J gene end by 8 bases; junction bases not matched to a gene: 12. CDR3 region: CASSLAPAGGVTGELFF. DNA of the CDR3: TGCGCCAGCAGCTTGGCCCCGGCGGGAGGTGTAACTGGGGAGCTGTTTTTT.

The chain combines TRBV18 with TRBJ1-4; D unresolved. V lost 3 bases and J lost 1, with 6 bases in between. The CDR3 sequence is 14 residues long. The germline V gene has CDR1 KGHSH and CDR2 LQKENI. The CDR3 region has the DNA TGTGCCAGCTCACCGTCGAGAACTAATGAAAAACTGTTTTTT. This sequence encodes CASSPSRTNEKLFF.

The chain is built from TRBV15 and TRBJ1-6, with 8 bases fitting TRBD1. The CDR3 loop spans 15 amino acids. Germline CDR1 LNHNV, CDR2 YYDKDF (reference sequence). After removal of 1 base from V and 9 bases from J, the junction contained 5 bases not matched to a gene. In DNA, the CDR3 is TGTGCCACCAGCAGAGGACAGGGGATGAGTTCACCCCTCCACTTT. This translates into CATSRGQGMSSPLHF.